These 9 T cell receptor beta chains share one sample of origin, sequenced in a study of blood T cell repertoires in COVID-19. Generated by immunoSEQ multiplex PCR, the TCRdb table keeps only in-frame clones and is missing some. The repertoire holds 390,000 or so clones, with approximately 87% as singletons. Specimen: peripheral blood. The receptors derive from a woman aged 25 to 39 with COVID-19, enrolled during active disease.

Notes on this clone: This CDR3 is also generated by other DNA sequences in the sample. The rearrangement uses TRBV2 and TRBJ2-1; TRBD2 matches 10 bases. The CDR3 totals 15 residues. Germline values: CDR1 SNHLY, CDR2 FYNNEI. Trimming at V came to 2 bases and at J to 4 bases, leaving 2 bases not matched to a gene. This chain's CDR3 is CASSESSGSYNEQFF. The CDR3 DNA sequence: TGTGCCAGCAGTGAATCTAGCGGGAGTTACAATGAGCAGTTCTTC.

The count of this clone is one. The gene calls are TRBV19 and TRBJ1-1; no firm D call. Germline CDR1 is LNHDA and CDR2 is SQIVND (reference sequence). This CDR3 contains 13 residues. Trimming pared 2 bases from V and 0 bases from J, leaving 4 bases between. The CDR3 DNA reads TGTGCCAGTAGTATATATGTGAACACTGAAGCTTTCTTT. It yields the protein CASSIYVNTEAFF. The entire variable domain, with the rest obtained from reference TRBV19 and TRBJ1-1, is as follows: DGGITQSPKYLFRKEGQNVTLSCEQNLNHDAMYWYRQDPGQGLRLIYYSQIVNDFQKGDIAEGYSVSREKKESFPLTVTSAQKNPTAFYLCASSIYVNTEAFFGQGTRLTVV.

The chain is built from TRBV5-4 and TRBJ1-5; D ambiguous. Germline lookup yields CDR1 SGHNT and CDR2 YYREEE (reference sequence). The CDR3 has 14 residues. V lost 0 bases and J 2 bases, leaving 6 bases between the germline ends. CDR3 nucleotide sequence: TGTGCCAGCAGCTTGGAAGGAGGCAATCAGCCCCAGCATTTT. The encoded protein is CASSLEGGNQPQHF.

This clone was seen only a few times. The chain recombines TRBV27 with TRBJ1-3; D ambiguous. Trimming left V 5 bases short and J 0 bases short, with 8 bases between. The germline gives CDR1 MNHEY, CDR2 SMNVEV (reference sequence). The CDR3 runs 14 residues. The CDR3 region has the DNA TGTGCCAGCAGTCCCGGGTCCTCTGGAAACACCATATATTTT. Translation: CASSPGSSGNTIYF.

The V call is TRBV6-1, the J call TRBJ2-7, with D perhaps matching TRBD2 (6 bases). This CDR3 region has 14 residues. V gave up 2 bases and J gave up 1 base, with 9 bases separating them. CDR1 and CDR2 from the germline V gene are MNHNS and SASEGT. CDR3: CASSEPSGSYEQYF. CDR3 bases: TGTGCCAGCAGTGAACCCAGCGGGTCCTACGAGCAGTACTTC.

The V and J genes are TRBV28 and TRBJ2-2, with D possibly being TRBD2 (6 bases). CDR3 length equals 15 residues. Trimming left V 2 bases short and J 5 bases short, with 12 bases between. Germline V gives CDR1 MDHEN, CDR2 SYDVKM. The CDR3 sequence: CASSLIADWTGELFF. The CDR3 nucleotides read TGTGCCAGCAGTTTAATAGCGGATTGGACCGGGGAGCTGTTTTTT.

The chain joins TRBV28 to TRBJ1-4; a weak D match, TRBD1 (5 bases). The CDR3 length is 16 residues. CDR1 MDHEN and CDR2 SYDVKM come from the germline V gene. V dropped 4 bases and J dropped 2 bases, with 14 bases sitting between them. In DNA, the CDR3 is TGTGCCAGCAGTTCCCCAGGGACTGTGACTAATGAAAAACTGTTTTTT. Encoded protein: CASSSPGTVTNEKLFF.

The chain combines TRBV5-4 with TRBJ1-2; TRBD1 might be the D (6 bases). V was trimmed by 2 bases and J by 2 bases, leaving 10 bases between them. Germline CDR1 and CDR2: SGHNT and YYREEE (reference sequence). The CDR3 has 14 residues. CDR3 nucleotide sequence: TGTGCCAGCAGCTTTGCGGACAGCAACTATGGCTACACCTTC. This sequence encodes CASSFADSNYGYTF.

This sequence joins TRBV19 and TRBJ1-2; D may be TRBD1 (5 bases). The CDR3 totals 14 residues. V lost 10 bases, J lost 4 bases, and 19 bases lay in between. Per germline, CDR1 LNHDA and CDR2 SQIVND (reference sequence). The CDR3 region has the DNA TGTGCCACCAGGCCCTGGGACTTGGGCTATGGCTACACCTTC. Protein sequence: CATRPWDLGYGYTF.